One and the same sample provided the 10 T cell receptor beta chains below, sequenced in a study of human T cells and chemical hapten exposure. TCRdb recomputed calls from the RACE reads with MiXCR, one row per CDR3 protein. This sample carries some 180,000 distinct CDR3 sequences, around a quarter of them seen once, and the ten largest clones take about 2.5%. Time point specified: patch test 3, about 24 weeks after DPC sensitization. As for treatment: therapeutic diphenylcyclopropenone sensitization with weekly scalp DPC. This sample comprised whole blood, obtained in connection with sensitization to the hapten diphenylcyclopropenone (DPC). All receptors come from a woman aged 40 to 50 with alopecia areata. Some clones in this sample may be carry-over from other donors' samples.

The V and J genes are TRBV12-5 and TRBJ2-3; D call uncertain. This CDR3 has 13 amino acids. Germline V gene sequence: CDR1 LGHNT, CDR2 FRNRAP. The V gene lost 6 bases and the J gene lost 8 bases, with 15 bases spanning the gap. The CDR3 loop reads CASGSTALGTQYF. For the CDR3, the DNA is TGTGCTAGTGGCTCAACGGCGTTAGGTACGCAGTATTTT.

This clonotype was seen many times. The gene calls are TRBV7-2 and TRBJ1-3; D unresolved. From germline, CDR1 is SGHTA and CDR2 FQGNSA. The CDR3 is 13 residues long. The germline V and J ends were trimmed by 1 base and 3 bases, with 4 bases remaining between them. The CDR3 DNA sequence: TGTGCCAGCAGCTTAGGTAGTGGAAACACCATATATTTT. Translating it yields CASSLGSGNTIYF.

This clonotype was seen only a few times. The gene calls are TRBV7-2 and TRBJ1-1, with D perhaps matching TRBD1 (6 bases). Trimming left V 4 bases short and J 4 bases short, with 16 bases between. The CDR3 loop spans 15 amino acids. Per germline, CDR1 SGHTA and CDR2 FQGNSA. For the CDR3, the DNA is TGTGCCAGCAGCTCCGCCGGGGGCCTTGGCACTGAAGCTTTCTTT. Translation gives CASSSAGGLGTEAFF.

This clonotype was observed many times. This chain connects TRBV6-2 or TRBV6-3 to TRBJ1-5; D remains ambiguous. The germline V and J ends were trimmed by 2 bases and 6 bases, with 32 bases remaining between them. The CDR3 is made up of 21 amino acids. The V gene's germline CDR1 is MNHEY and CDR2 SVGEGT. CDR3 in DNA: TGTGCCAGCAGTTACAGATTCGATTTGTGGGTCTCAGCGGGGAACAGTCAGCCCCAGCATTTT. Protein sequence: CASSYRFDLWVSAGNSQPQHF.

V is TRBV4-2 and J is TRBJ1-1, with D possibly matching TRBD1 (5 bases). Germline CDR1 reads LGHNA; CDR2 reads YNFKEQ. The CDR3 consists of 13 residues. The V and J ends lost 0 bases and 11 bases respectively, with 13 bases between them. Written as DNA, the CDR3 is TGTGCCAGCAGCCAAGATGGGGGATCAGGTGCTTTCTTT. This codes for CASSQDGGSGAFF.

This clonotype was observed a few times. The chain combines TRBV5-1 with TRBJ1-4, with 7 bases aligning to TRBD1. Germline assignment: CDR1 SGHRS and CDR2 YFSETQ. The CDR3 spans 15 residues. With V trimmed by 3 bases and J by 6 bases, 8 bases remained unmatched. The CDR3 region is CASSSQGEDHEKLFF. The CDR3 DNA is TGCGCCAGCAGCTCGCAGGGGGAGGACCATGAAAAACTGTTTTTT.

This clonotype was recorded a few times. The gene calls are TRBV29-1 and TRBJ2-2; weak D call: TRBD2 (5 bases). The CDR3 is 13 residues long. The germline V and J ends were trimmed by 6 bases and 1 base, with 9 bases remaining between them. CDR1 is SQVTM and CDR2 is ANQGSEA in the germline V gene. CDR3 sequence reads: CSVVGLNTGELFF. The CDR3 nucleotides are TGCAGCGTGGTTGGACTGAACACCGGGGAGCTGTTTTTT.

This sequence joins TRBV20-1 and TRBJ2-1; 7 bases are shared with TRBD2. The CDR3 runs 14 residues. J lost 5 bases, V lost 2 bases, and 6 bases had no gene match. The germline gives CDR1 DFQATT, CDR2 SNEGSKA (reference sequence). This CDR3 reads CSARPAGLDNEQFF. In DNA, the CDR3 is TGCAGTGCTAGACCAGCGGGGTTGGACAATGAGCAGTTCTTC.

This clonotype was seen a few times. The chain links TRBV7-2 to TRBJ2-7; D may be TRBD1 or TRBD2 (5 bases each). This CDR3 is 14 amino acids long. V lost 1 base and J lost 4, with 11 bases in between. Germline values: CDR1 SGHTA, CDR2 FQGNSA. The CDR3 reads CASSLGGGGYEQYF. Written as DNA, the CDR3 is TGTGCCAGCAGCTTAGGAGGTGGGGGATACGAGCAGTACTTC. The whole variable domain, remainder taken from reference TRBV7-2 and TRBJ2-7, is GAGVSQSPSNKVTEKGKDVELRCDPISGHTALYWYRQSLGQGLEFLIYFQGNSAPDKSGLPSDRFSAERTGGSVSTLTIQRTQQEDSAVYLCASSLGGGGYEQYFGPGTRLTVT.

This clonotype has only a few counts. The chain carries TRBV29-1 and TRBJ1-1, with D uncertain. This CDR3 is 10 amino acids long. The V and J ends lost 6 bases and 6 bases respectively, with 8 bases between them. CDR1 SQVTM and CDR2 ANQGSEA come from the germline V gene. This chain's CDR3 is CSVGMAEAFF. DNA for the CDR3: TGCAGCGTCGGAATGGCTGAAGCTTTCTTT.